The T cell receptor beta chain described here comes from a study of cytomegalovirus exposure and HLA in healthy donors (dated by TCRdb to about 2017). Notes on the research overall: An earlier analysis of about 560 of the donors reported under 300 Gb of sequence data and some 110 million unique TCR beta sequences obtained from roughly 170 million T cells. In an earlier analysis of more than 550 of the donors, high-throughput TCR beta sequencing was used to judge whether each TCR beta V gene segment behaved as functional or pseudogenic. On average, about 240,000 unique TCR beta nucleotide sequences were sequenced per donor among more than 350 genotyped donors of the cohort, with roughly 20% of those sequences being non-productive. Genome-wide SNP genotypes for about 55% of the 666 donors were used in a later genetic analysis, which treated that subset as a discovery cohort. An early release that covered roughly 600 HLA-typed donors contained approximately 300 gigabases of sequencing data and about 93 million unique TCR sequences. Donor age, sex, ethnicity and CMV serostatus were compiled together with the repertoire data. To predict cytomegalovirus infection status, the study combined high-throughput TCR immunosequencing, statistical association of individual TCRs with disease status, and machine learning. Using immunosequencing, the study profiled T cell repertoires from fewer than 850 subjects and related those repertoires to cytomegalovirus serostatus. Besides the first cohort of hundreds of subjects, a separate validation cohort made up of over a hundred different subjects was used. All discovery cohort repertoires had been generated on a single sequencing platform. The study was designed to test whether signatures of past pathogen exposure could be identified by cataloging public T cell receptors. A later analysis re-examined previously published TCR beta repertoires from about 670 donors and added high-resolution HLA genotyping to investigate patterns of TCR occurrence. Class I and class II HLA loci were covered by the typing at four-digit resolution. Typing coverage differed by locus: A, B, C, DRB1 and DQB1 were typed in about 620-640 donors, DQA1 in roughly 510, DPA1 in around 580, and DPB1 in around 440. Five DR-DQ haplotypes were handled as single units for association and clustering, since linkage in the cohort was strong. Among the approximately 400 genotyped donors, around 79% belonged to the genetic ancestry cluster associated with self-reported Caucasian donors. The later analysis used no new phenotypic data to find candidate immune exposures, relying instead on TCR beta sequences and their occurrence across donors.

Comment on this clone: Its antigen specificity is not known. Base quality data are lacking; no much larger clone is found one base away.

The junction carries 9 bases between V and J, which are trimmed by 6 bases and 7 bases respectively. The CDR3 has 12 amino acids, counting the end cysteine and phenylalanine. Only the CDR3 DNA stays, 36 bases, in frame from base 1. CDR1 and CDR2 (MDHEN, SYDVKM) derive from the germline V gene. Beyond this particular receptor, the publication reports: Presence/absence analyses assumed roughly uniform sequencing depth across donors, an assumption that may not hold. Assigning TCR associations to individual alleles was difficult when HLA alleles, especially DR and DQ, strongly co-occurred. A few of the identified cytomegalovirus-associated TCR beta chains were confirmed in vitro to be specific for cytomegalovirus antigens. Because counts were too low, about 17 rarely observed V segments, including chromosome 9 orphons, were excluded from the earlier analysis of 587 of the donors. Immune exposure information for the cohort was limited to CMV serostatus. Because HLA typing was missing for some donors at each locus, association tests included only the typed subset. Only TCR beta chains were sequenced in this cohort, and the absence of alpha or paired-chain data limited detectable features. A further reported finding was that TCR beta sequences accurately predicted the HLA-A and HLA-B alleles for most subjects in the first cohort. In a later analysis, several top co-occurrence clusters were reported to appear linked to parvovirus B19, influenza, CMV and Epstein-Barr virus. Most CMV-associated TCR beta chains appeared to be HLA-restricted in a later analysis, and the HLA associations seemed to be driven largely by CMV exposure. The sequencing pipeline was judged likely to have produced a cluster of highly shared sequence variants as a technical artifact. According to a later analysis, TCR association rates differed among HLA loci, with DRB1 alleles showing the most associated TCRs and HLA-C alleles showing the fewest. In the study, around 160 TCR beta chains were listed as associated with cytomegalovirus. The authors suggested that the approach could potentially be generalized to other disease states and immunological phenotypes. Linkage disequilibrium might explain the correlated functional status among segregating V segments, but an unknown experimental factor could not be excluded. In a later analysis, HLA-associated TCR beta chains were found to be more clonally expanded and to have lower generation probabilities than equally common non-associated chains. A later analysis associated around 16,000 TCR beta sequences with specific HLA alleles at a false discovery rate of 0.05. V-gene and J-gene trimming of TCR beta chains was associated with a missense DCLRE1C variant in a later genetic analysis, and the association was replicated in an independent cohort. Cytomegalovirus status was reported to be diagnosed by the classifier with high specificity and sensitivity in both the original and validation cohorts. In an earlier analysis of around 600 of the donors, most TCR beta V segments appeared in productive rearrangements about 90% or about 30% of the time, broadly matching IMGT annotations. A later genetic analysis reported fewer N-insertions in productive TCRs among donors in an Asian-associated ancestry cluster than the roughly 640-donor mean. Some IMGT-functional V segments, including TRBV6-2 and TRBV6-3, could not be told apart with the 87-base-pair reads, so those segments were excluded. Most TCR sequences were observed very rarely across donors, whereas some public TCRs were present in many individuals.

Library generation was performed with the immunoSEQ multiplex PCR assay. For the multiplex PCR, a mixture combining 60 forward primers for TCR Vbeta segments and 13 reverse primers for TCR Jbeta segments was used. The CDR3 region of rearranged TCR beta genes was amplified from genomic DNA by a multiplex PCR assay. Amplified TCR beta libraries were sequenced as 87-base-pair reads on the Illumina HiSeq System. The study's own analysis went as follows. In a later analysis, tens of millions of unique TCR beta chains were counted across the approximately 640 repertoires, and roughly 11 million of these chains were shared by at least two donors. A nearest-neighbor algorithm error-corrected the raw reads and collapsed the reads into unique sequences, merging closely related sequences to remove PCR and sequencing errors. CDR3 sequences were aligned to IMGT reference sequences to assign V, D and J gene segments. For a sequence to be retained, a match of at least six nucleotides to both a V gene segment and a J gene segment was required. Rearrangements were classified as productive when the CDR3 lacked stop codons and remained in frame with V and J, and all other rearrangements were classified as non-productive. CDR3 was defined by IMGT convention, running from the second conserved V-encoded cysteine to the conserved J-encoded phenylalanine. In an earlier analysis of just under 600 of the donors, sequences lacking an unambiguous match to a single V gene segment were excluded. In an earlier analysis of around 590 of the donors, a V segment was called functional when productive rearrangements were above 56.7%, and segregating when the standard deviation between donors exceeded 5%. A statistical classification framework was developed to diagnose cytomegalovirus status using the catalog of TCR beta chain sequences. A later analysis assigned V and J genes by comparing TCR nucleotide sequences with IMGT/GENE-DB human TR gene sequences. Using the TCRdist pipeline, a later analysis assigned CDR3 sequences along with most-parsimonious VDJ recombination scenarios. In a later analysis, every TCR beta chain was defined by the combination of its CDR3 amino acid sequence and its V-gene family, and reads without a unique V-gene family were dropped. As a way to deal with suspected cross-contamination and a sequencing artifact, a later analysis dropped 640 or so nucleotide sequences that were highly shared and had low generation probability. In a later analysis, a clonal expansion index for each public chain was calculated from normalized within-repertoire ranks of inferred template counts. Generation probabilities in a later analysis came from a VDJ recombination model fitted to out-of-frame rearrangements, and those results were checked against IGoR. In a later analysis, hypergeometric tests were used to score TCR-TCR, TCR-HLA and TCR-CMV co-occurrence, with a repertoire-size bias correction applied to TCR pairs. A later analysis estimated false discovery rates by permuting HLA or CMV assignments 20 times. In a later analysis, co-occurring TCRs were grouped using DBSCAN, with TCRdist sequence similarity added in when clustering inside HLA-allele-positive subsets. Repertoires with fewer than 30,000 or more than 120,000 public chains, plus five repertoires with anomalous nucleotide sharing, were excluded from co-occurrence clustering. TCRdb provides this immuneACCESS table in a form limited to in-frame rearrangements. Some clones are lacking; in checked studies, under half of them reflect an unresolved V gene, and why the rest are absent is not known. V, J and clone size are taken as reported in that table, and D and trimming were inferred from the DNA itself. The sample table contains 270,000 or so clones; only one count was recorded for just over 85% of them. Jointly, the top ten make up less than 4% of the sample.

In total, approximately 700 healthy bone marrow donors made up the cohort. All cohort members were sampled while nominally healthy, although unrecorded immune exposures were likely present. The donor tested CMV seropositive, placing the donor among the approximately 290 seropositive members of the cohort. A peripheral blood sample was collected from each donor, and TCR beta sequencing was performed on peripheral blood mononuclear cells. The Qiagen DNeasy Blood Extraction Kit was used to extract genomic DNA from the blood cell samples. The rearranged chain carries TRBV28 and TRBJ1-4; D gene: possibly TRBD1, on 6 matching bases. Sample: PBMCs. The source of this sequence is a man aged 40-55 years in good health and CMV-seropositive. The CDR3 protein: CASRQGGEKLFF. The nucleotides are TGTGCCAGCAGACAGGGTGGTGAAAAACTGTTTTTT.